This T cell receptor (beta chain) was recovered during a study of cytomegalovirus exposure and HLA in healthy donors. Overall study findings and caveats: In a later analysis, a missense DCLRE1C variant was linked to TCR beta V- and J-gene trimming.

PCR involved 60 Vbeta and 13 Jbeta primers. Assay used: immunoSEQ multiplex PCR; TCRdb lists only in-frame clones, some missing. This sample has roughly 140,000 clones, with roughly 82% found just once. Worth noting for this clone: Its specificity is not known.

Germline V gives CDR1 SGHRS, CDR2 YFSETQ. V lost 4 bases, J lost 6 bases, and 7 bases stayed unmatched. The CDR3 contains 14 residues. The receptor was isolated from a man aged 30 to 39 in good health and CMV-seropositive. Sequencing was carried out using PBMCs. The rearrangement links TRBV5-1 to TRBJ1-1; TRBD1 aligns across 9 bases. CDR3 DNA: TGCGCCAGCAGCCTGGGACAGGGTTTGGCTGAAGCTTTCTTT. Protein: CASSLGQGLAEAFF.